These T cell receptor beta chains were read from a single sample in a study of T-cell reconstitution after alpha-beta-depleted transplantation in children. TCRdb reanalysed the PCR reads using MiXCR and keeps one entry per CDR3 protein. The sample has about 130,000 distinct CDR3 sequences; about 9.5% are singletons. Sequenced material: PBMCs, mostly from graft donor cells, taken 180 days after TCRalphabeta/CD19-depleted stem cell transplant. Source of these receptors: a girl less than two years old who had a stem cell transplant for combined immunodeficiency, so the T cells may come from the graft donor. The CDR3 runs from the conserved cysteine through the conserved F or W. The D gene is left open where the match is weak. The size of a clone is reported for some rows only, either as once, few or many, or as a class for expanded clones.

V gene: TRBV6-6
J gene: TRBJ2-7
D gene: -
clone size: many
CDR3 DNA: TGTGCCAGCAAGTTCCTCCAGTCCTACGAGCAGTACTTC
CDR3 protein: CASKFLQSYEQYF

V gene: TRBV4-3
J gene: TRBJ2-1
D gene: TRBD2
clone size: few
CDR3 DNA: TGCGCCAGCAGCCAAGGAACCCGGGGGGATGAGCAGTTCTTC
CDR3 protein: CASSQGTRGDEQFF

V gene: TRBV20-1
J gene: TRBJ1-2
D gene: -
clone size: -
CDR3 DNA: TGCAGTGCTAGTCAGGTGGAGGATGGCTACACCTTC
CDR3 protein: CSASQVEDGYTF

V gene: TRBV29-1
J gene: TRBJ1-1
D gene: -
clone size: few
CDR3 DNA: TGCAGCGTTGAGAACAGCAGGGCAACTGAAGCTTTCTTT
CDR3 protein: CSVENSRATEAFF

V gene: TRBV7-9
J gene: TRBJ1-4
D gene: -
clone size: -
CDR3 DNA: TGTGCCAGCAGCCCGGAAGGGGAAAAACTGTTTTTT
CDR3 protein: CASSPEGEKLFF

V gene: TRBV12-3/TRBV12-4
J gene: TRBJ1-5
D gene: -
clone size: -
CDR3 DNA: TGTGCCAGCAGTTTGAGTAGGGCTCAGCCCCAGCATTTT
CDR3 protein: CASSLSRAQPQHF

V gene: TRBV7-2
J gene: TRBJ2-5
D gene: -
clone size: few
CDR3 DNA: TGTGCCAGCAGCTCGCCCGGGTACCAAGAGACCCAGTACTTC
CDR3 protein: CASSSPGYQETQYF

V gene: TRBV18
J gene: TRBJ1-2
D gene: TRBD1
clone size: -
CDR3 DNA: TGTGCCAGCTCACCACGGACGGGACAGCCTAACTATGGCTACACCTTC
CDR3 protein: CASSPRTGQPNYGYTF

V gene: TRBV6-6
J gene: TRBJ1-1
D gene: -
clone size: many
CDR3 DNA: TGTGCCAGCAGTTACCCGGGGGGCGAAGCTTTCTTT
CDR3 protein: CASSYPGGEAFF

V gene: TRBV20-1
J gene: TRBJ2-5
D gene: TRBD2
clone size: few
CDR3 DNA: TGCAGTGCTTTGGGACTAGCTCAAGAGACCCAGTACTTC
CDR3 protein: CSALGLAQETQYF